These 15 T cell receptor beta chains share one sample of origin, sequenced in a study of beta chain features in type 1 diabetes. The whole isolated RNA underwent reverse transcription, so sequencing captured expressed TCRB transcripts. The protocol was immunoSEQ multiplex PCR, while the TCRdb copy is restricted to in-frame clones and leaves out a portion. Of 400,000 to 550,000 clones detected, approximately 10% appear once; the ten largest clones hold roughly 0.046%. Sequenced sample: naive CD4+ T cells from blood. Every receptor here comes from a young woman in good health.

The chain joins TRBV30 to TRBJ1-2; perhaps TRBD1 as D (6 bases). Per germline, CDR1 GTSNPN and CDR2 SVGIG (reference sequence). V shed 4 bases and J shed 4 bases, with 16 bases lying between them. This CDR3 has 14 residues. The CDR3 region is CAWKGAGVSYGYTF. In DNA, the CDR3 is TGTGCCTGGAAGGGTGCAGGGGTTTCCTATGGCTACACCTTC.

The sample holds one count of this clone. In DNA form, the CDR3 reads TGTGCCAGCAGCCGAAGGGGCCAGTACGTTTCGGGCTACAATGAGCAGTTCTTC. Translated: CASSRRGQYVSGYNEQFF. This sequence joins TRBV7-2 and TRBJ2-1, with D perhaps TRBD1 (5 bases). Trimming pared 5 bases from V and 3 bases from J, leaving 23 bases between. Germline V gene sequence: CDR1 SGHTA, CDR2 FQGNSA. The CDR3 length is 18 residues.

The chain joins TRBV28 to TRBJ2-5, with 12 bases identical to TRBD1. V lost 4 bases and J lost 3; bases outside the gene matches: 12. The CDR3 length is 18 residues. The germline V gene encodes CDR1 MDHEN and CDR2 SYDVKM. The CDR3 loop reads CASSSPVGDRGQEETQYF. In DNA form, the CDR3 reads TGTGCCAGCAGTTCCCCCGTGGGGGACAGGGGGCAAGAAGAGACCCAGTACTTC. The full variable domain, completed using reference TRBV28 and TRBJ2-5, is DVKVTQSSRYLVKRTGEKVFLECVQDMDHENMFWYRQDPGLGLRLIYFSYDVKMKEKGDIPEGYSVSREKKERFSLILESASTNQTSMYLCASSSPVGDRGQEETQYFGPGTRLLVL.

This clone was counted a few times. The chain links TRBV7-3 to TRBJ2-1; the match to TRBD2 covers 14 bases. The CDR3 is 16 residues long. The V gene's germline CDR1 is SGHTA and CDR2 FQGTGA. J gave up 7 bases and V 5 bases, and 7 bases lay outside the gene matches. CDR3 in amino acids: CASSIGTSGSWNEQFF. For the CDR3, the DNA is TGTGCCAGCAGCATCGGGACTAGCGGGAGTTGGAATGAGCAGTTCTTC. The whole variable domain, remainder taken from reference TRBV7-3 and TRBJ2-1, is GAGVSQTPSNKVTEKGKYVELRCDPISGHTALYWYRQSLGQGPEFLIYFQGTGAADDSGLPNDRFFAVRPEGSVSTLKIQRTERGDSAVYLCASSIGTSGSWNEQFFGPGTRLTVL.

The gene calls are TRBV4-2 and TRBJ2-5, with D possibly TRBD2 on 6 matching bases. Germline-derived CDR1 and CDR2 are LGHNA and YNFKEQ. The V gene lost 0 bases and the J gene lost 5 bases, with 13 bases spanning the gap. The CDR3 covers 15 residues. The CDR3 region is CASSQEALAGETQYF. The CDR3 DNA sequence: TGTGCCAGCAGCCAAGAGGCACTAGCTGGGGAGACCCAGTACTTC.

The chain carries TRBV5-1 and TRBJ2-1; a possible D gene is TRBD1 (6 bases). The CDR3 has 11 residues. V was trimmed by 4 bases and J by 12 bases, leaving 11 bases between them. Germline V gives CDR1 SGHRS, CDR2 YFSETQ. DNA of the CDR3: TGCGCCAGCAGCACGGACAGTCTGCAGTTCTTC. Translating it yields CASSTDSLQFF.

In this sample, this clone turned up a few times. Other DNA sequences of this sample code for an identical CDR3. The V gene is TRBV7-2, the J gene TRBJ2-1, with unresolved D. The CDR3 loop spans 14 amino acids. Deletions cut 1 base from V and 1 base from J, with 5 bases between. Germline assignment: CDR1 SGHTA and CDR2 FQGNSA. The CDR3 nucleotides read TGTGCCAGCAGCTTAGGAGGTTCCTACAATGAGCAGTTCTTC. It yields the protein CASSLGGSYNEQFF.

A few counts support this clone. This sequence joins TRBV27 and TRBJ1-2; possible D gene TRBD1, 6 bases. Per germline, CDR1 MNHEY and CDR2 SMNVEV (reference sequence). The CDR3 sequence is 12 residues long. V lost 3 bases and J 8 bases, leaving 10 bases between the germline ends. CDR3 region: CASSFRGEGYTF. The CDR3 DNA is TGTGCCAGCAGTTTCAGGGGCGAGGGCTACACCTTC.

This clone was detected a few times. The chain uses TRBV13 and TRBJ2-6; D may be TRBD1 or TRBD2 (6 bases each). The V gene's germline CDR1 is PRHDT and CDR2 FYEKMQ (reference sequence). Trimming cost V 2 bases and J 3 bases, with 8 bases left between them. The CDR3 consists of 15 residues. CDR3 protein: CASSLRGRGANVLTF. CDR3 DNA sequence: TGTGCCAGCAGCTTACGGGGGCGTGGGGCCAACGTCCTGACTTTC.

This clone appeared a few times. DNA of the CDR3: TGTGCCAGCACTCGGGGCGACTATGGCTACACCTTC. It translates to CASTRGDYGYTF. The chain recombines TRBV2 with TRBJ1-2; possibly TRBD1 for D (5 bases). The germline V and J ends were trimmed by 7 bases and 3 bases, with 9 bases remaining between them. Germline loops: CDR1 SNHLY, CDR2 FYNNEI. This CDR3 is 12 amino acids long.

V is TRBV15 and J is TRBJ1-5; tentatively, D is TRBD1 (5 bases). Germline CDR1 reads LNHNV; CDR2 reads YYDKDF (reference sequence). Trimming left V 5 bases short and J 8 bases short, with 22 bases between. This CDR3 has 16 amino acids. The CDR3 sequence is CATSAEGTVVLKPQHF. CDR3 bases: TGTGCCACCAGCGCGGAAGGGACCGTGGTTTTAAAGCCCCAGCATTTT.

The CDR3 nucleotides are TGTGCCAGCTCCGGACAGGGGGCGTACAATGAGCAGTTCTTC. It encodes CASSGQGAYNEQFF. The J gene is TRBJ2-1, the V gene TRBV2; TRBD1 aligns across 11 bases. The V segment lost 8 bases and the J segment 4 bases; nucleotides outside the gene matches: 4. Germline V gene data show CDR1 as SNHLY and CDR2 as FYNNEI. This CDR3 spans 14 amino acids.

This chain joins TRBV27 and TRBJ2-5, with 7 bases that match TRBD2. The CDR3 consists of 15 residues. CDR1 and CDR2 from the germline V gene are MNHEY and SMNVEV (reference sequence). Trimming took 5 bases from V and 5 from J; bases not matched to a gene: 11. The CDR3 nucleotides are TGTGCCAGCAGTACTTCTAGGCGGCGGGGGGAGACCCAGTACTTC. It codes for CASSTSRRRGETQYF.

To note about this clone: At one end the junction does not follow the germline gene, possibly because of a read error. This chain uses TRBV4-1 with TRBJ2-5; TRBD2 aligns across 9 bases. The CDR3 covers 15 residues. Germline V CDR1 and CDR2: MGHRA, YSYEKL. This chain's CDR3 is CASSQSSGTQETQYF. The CDR3 nucleotides are TGCGCCAGCAGCCAATCTAGCGGGACTCAAGAGACTCAGTACTTC.

The sample holds a few counts of this clone. CDR3 region: CASRSSGLVEKLFF. CDR3 bases: TGTGCCAGCAGATCCTCAGGATTAGTTGAAAAACTGTTTTTT. The chain joins TRBV28 to TRBJ1-4; D unclear. Germline V gene sequence: CDR1 MDHEN, CDR2 SYDVKM. Trimming removed 6 bases from V and 7 bases from J, with 15 bases in between. This CDR3 contains 14 residues.